This TCR beta chain was sequenced during a study of T cell responses to AZD1222 COVID-19 vaccine. The repertoire was sequenced with immunoSEQ multiplex PCR; TCRdb's copy has only in-frame clones and lacks some. The table shows about 83,000 clones, with 85% to 90% occurring only once. The trim removed 7 bases at V and 2 bases at J, leaving 9 bases unmatched. This CDR3 is built from 15 residues. Germline CDR1 MDHEN, CDR2 SYDVKM. Sequencing used peripheral blood, obtained on day 0 of MenACWY control vaccination. This TCR derives from an adult in good health. The genes are TRBV28 and TRBJ2-7; 9 bases line up with TRBD1. In nucleotides, the CDR3 is TGTGCCAGCACCGAGCTGGGGACAGGGACCTACGAGCAGTACTTC. Amino acids: CASTELGTGTYEQYF.